A selection of T cell receptor beta chains follows, all from one sample in a study of blood T cell repertoires in COVID-19. Sequencing used immunoSEQ multiplex PCR; TCRdb keeps in-frame clones, though not all of them. The sample has around 290,000 clones; 85% to 90% are singletons. What was sequenced was peripheral blood. The receptor source for this set is a man aged 40-49 years with acute or convalescent COVID-19. Both conserved end residues are part of each CDR3. A D gene is named only where the DNA matches it firmly. Expanded clones are given a class, and other clones once, few, many or no size at all.

TGTGCCACCAGTGAACGGACAGGGGGCTCCTACGAGCAGTACTTC	CATSERTGGSYEQYF	TRBV24-1	TRBJ2-7	TRBD1	.
TGCAGCGTTGGGCCCGTGGACAGGGGATTTGATGGCTACACCTTC	CSVGPVDRGFDGYTF	TRBV29-1	TRBJ1-2	TRBD1	.
TGTGCCAGCAGTCGGACAGGGGGGCGGAACACTGAAGCTTTCTTT	CASSRTGGRNTEAFF	TRBV11-2	TRBJ1-1	TRBD1	few
TGTGCCAGCAGTTACTCCCCCCGGACAGGGAACACTGAAGCTTTCTTT	CASSYSPRTGNTEAFF	TRBV6-5	TRBJ1-1	TRBD1	.
TGCAGTGCTAGTCCAACCAGGGGGAATTCACCCCTCCACTTT	CSASPTRGNSPLHF	TRBV20-1	TRBJ1-6	TRBD1	.
TGTGCCAGCAGCCGGGGGGTTTCCTACAATGAGCAGTTCTTC	CASSRGVSYNEQFF	TRBV27	TRBJ2-1	TRBD2	.
TGCGCCAGCAGTGATAGCGGGGGACCCACAGATACGCAGTATTTT	CASSDSGGPTDTQYF	TRBV10-1	TRBJ2-3	TRBD2	few
TGTGCCAGCAGTGACAGCTTCACAGATACGCAGTATTTT	CASSDSFTDTQYF	TRBV11-3	TRBJ2-3	.	once
TGTGCCAGCAGCCTCACAGGGAGCTCCTACGAGCAGTACTTC	CASSLTGSSYEQYF	TRBV7-9	TRBJ2-7	.	.
TGTGCCAGCAGGGCCTACAGCCGGCCCCAGCATTTT	CASRAYSRPQHF	TRBV6-5	TRBJ1-5	.	.
TGTGCCAGCAGCCCCGGACAGGGGCCCACAGATACGCAGTATTTT	CASSPGQGPTDTQYF	TRBV5-4	TRBJ2-3	TRBD1	.
TGTGCCAGCAGCCCCGGGACAACCTACGAGCAGTACTTC	CASSPGTTYEQYF	TRBV6-5	TRBJ2-7	.	few